This T cell receptor beta chain emerged from a study of blood T cell repertoires in COVID-19. Unmatched junction bases numbered 9, after V lost 2 bases and J lost 4 bases. CDR3 length: 16 amino acids. The germline V gene has CDR1 LGHDT and CDR2 YNNKEL (reference sequence). Authors' data handling: Amplification of reference gene primers provided the estimated nucleated cell counts. TCRdb's copy holds only in-frame clones and misses some; the assay was immunoSEQ multiplex PCR. That table gives V, J and clone size, and the DNA gave D and trimming. Of more than 200,000 clones listed, 70% to 90% are singletons.

Sequenced: peripheral blood. The receptor was derived from a woman aged 55-70 years with COVID-19, enrolled during active disease. V and J are TRBV3-1 (or the pseudogene TRBV3-2) and TRBJ2-3, with 7 bases that match TRBD2. The DNA of the CDR3 is TGTGCCAGCAGCCAACGACTTGGACTAGTGGCAGATACGCAGTATTTT. It translates to CASSQRLGLVADTQYF.